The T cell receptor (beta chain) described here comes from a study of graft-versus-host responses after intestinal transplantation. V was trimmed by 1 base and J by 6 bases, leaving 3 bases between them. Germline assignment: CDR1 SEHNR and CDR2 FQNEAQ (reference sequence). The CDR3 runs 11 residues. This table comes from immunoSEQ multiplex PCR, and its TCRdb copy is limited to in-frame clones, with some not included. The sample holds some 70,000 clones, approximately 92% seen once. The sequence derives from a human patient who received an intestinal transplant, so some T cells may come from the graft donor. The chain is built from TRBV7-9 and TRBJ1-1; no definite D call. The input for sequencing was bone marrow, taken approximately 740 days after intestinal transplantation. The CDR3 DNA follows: TGTGCCAGCAGCTTAGTAGCTGAAGCTTTCTTT. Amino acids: CASSLVAEAFF.